This section outlines one TCR beta chain sequence together with its context. This CDR3 contains 15 residues. The V end was cut by 4 bases, the J end by 6 bases, with 17 bases between. Germline assignment: CDR1 SGDLS and CDR2 YYNGEE. The record originates from a study of cytotoxic CD8 clonotypes in ibrutinib-treated CLL. Generated by immunoSEQ multiplex PCR, the TCRdb table keeps only in-frame clones and is missing some. The sample lists fewer than 45,000 clones; 45% to 50% were seen once. The source material was PBMCs, sampled before ibrutinib treatment. V is TRBV9 and J is TRBJ2-4, with D perhaps TRBD1 or TRBD2 (6 bases each). The TCR originated in a human donor with chronic lymphocytic leukemia. This chain's CDR3 is CASSPVGGSANIQYF. The DNA of the CDR3 is TGTGCCAGCAGCCCAGTAGGGGGGTCGGCAAACATTCAGTACTTC.